This TCR beta chain was retrieved from a study of identical twins. From the 5' RACE reads, TCRdb called clonotypes with MiXCR, one entry per CDR3 protein. The data contain hundreds of thousands of distinct CDR3 sequences, about 20% of them singletons. The V segment lost 4 bases and the J segment 4 bases; nucleotides outside the gene matches: 6. CDR3 length equals 16 residues. Germline loops: CDR1 KGHDR, CDR2 SFDVKD. This sample also belongs to another study, concerning T cells expressing NK-cell markers. That study reports: Alpha-beta TCR T cells were the sole sorting target in several experiments, owing to an anti-gamma-delta TCR antibody.

The TCR was taken from a woman aged 18 to 35 in good health. The sequencing input was PBMCs. The chain links TRBV24-1 to TRBJ2-3; 11 nucleotides match TRBD1. The CDR3 bases are TGTGCCACCAGTGACCGGGAGGACAGGGGGCCAGATACGCAGTATTTT. Residues: CATSDREDRGPDTQYF.